A single sample is the source of the 21 T cell receptor beta chains below, sequenced in a study of blood T cell repertoires in COVID-19. Method: immunoSEQ multiplex PCR; TCRdb's copy keeps in-frame clones and lacks some. The sample has approximately 490,000 clones; approximately 91% are singletons. Sequenced material: PBMCs or T cells enriched from blood (not recorded which). The source is a woman aged 60-75 years who had recovered from COVID-19.

The genes are TRBV2 and TRBJ1-2, with 8 bases matching TRBD1. The CDR3 is 13 amino acids. The V segment lost 3 bases and the J segment 4 bases; nucleotides outside the gene matches: 1. The V gene's germline CDR1 is SNHLY and CDR2 FYNNEI. The CDR3 DNA reads TGTGCCAGCAGTGACGGACAGGGCTATGGCTACACCTTC. This gives the protein CASSDGQGYGYTF.

The CDR3 DNA reads TGCGCCAGCAGCTCGGACAGGCCAGCTAACTATGGCTACACCTTC. Translated, it gives CASSSDRPANYGYTF. V gene TRBV5-1 combines with J gene TRBJ1-2; TRBD1 aligns across 7 bases. The CDR3 extends over 15 amino acids. Unmatched junction bases numbered 5, after V lost 3 bases and J lost 0 bases. CDR1 is SGHRS, CDR2 YFSETQ, per germline.

The gene calls are TRBV2 and TRBJ2-5; D is uncertain. Between the trimmed V and J ends, which lost 7 bases and 5 bases, there was a span of 14 bases. Germline V gene lookup returns CDR1 SNHLY and CDR2 FYNNEI. This CDR3 is 13 amino acids long. The CDR3, as DNA: TGTGCCAGCACACTACTTCGGTCGGAGACCCAGTACTTC. It specifies CASTLLRSETQYF.

Only one count was recorded for this clone. CDR3 amino acids: CASSDLGQTYGYTF. Written as DNA, the CDR3 is TGTGCCAGCAGTGACTTGGGACAGACCTATGGCTACACCTTC. This chain uses TRBV2 with TRBJ1-2, with 7 bases aligning to TRBD1. V gave up 3 bases and J gave up 4 bases; unmatched junction bases: 5. The CDR3 loop spans 14 amino acids. CDR1 and CDR2 from the germline V gene are SNHLY and FYNNEI.

The V gene is TRBV18, the J gene TRBJ2-7; 7 bases are shared with TRBD1. This CDR3 is built from 16 residues. The J segment lost 1 base and the V segment lost 3 bases, leaving 9 bases of the junction unmatched. Germline values: CDR1 KGHSH, CDR2 LQKENI. The CDR3 is CASSPLRTGLSYEQYV. The CDR3 coding sequence is TGTGCCAGCTCACCCCTACGGACAGGATTGTCCTACGAGCAGTACGTC.

CDR3 bases: TGTGCCAGCATCGTTGTAGGACTAGCGGGGGGGCCCGGGGAGCTGTTTTTT. Its translation is CASIVVGLAGGPGELFF. The genes are TRBV6-4 and TRBJ2-2; TRBD2 matches 15 bases. V trimming: 7 bases; J trimming: 6 bases; junction bases outside the gene matches: 9. Germline V gene data show CDR1 as MRHNA and CDR2 as SNTAGT. This CDR3 comprises 17 residues.

This clone appeared a few times. The rearrangement links TRBV10-2 to TRBJ2-7; the match to TRBD2 covers 9 bases. CDR1 is WSHSY and CDR2 is SAAADI in the germline V gene. This CDR3 spans 15 amino acids. With V trimmed by 3 bases and J by 3 bases, 6 bases remained unmatched. CDR3 region: CASSEPSGGLYEQYV. DNA of the CDR3: TGCGCCAGCAGTGAACCAAGCGGGGGGCTCTACGAGCAGTACGTC.

The V call is TRBV27, the J call TRBJ2-1, with 8 bases aligning to TRBD1. Germline CDR1 reads MNHEY; CDR2 reads SMNVEV (reference sequence). The CDR3 covers 15 residues. Trimming removed 4 bases from V and 6 bases from J; junction bases left unmatched: 8. The DNA of the CDR3 is TGTGCCAGCAGTTCCCTGGACAGGGTTGGCAATGAGCAGTTCTTC. Amino acids: CASSSLDRVGNEQFF.

The chain employs TRBV2 and TRBJ2-7; 10 bases are a match to TRBD1. The CDR3 covers 13 residues. Germline-derived CDR1 and CDR2 are SNHLY and FYNNEI. V was pared by 3 bases and J by 5 bases, with 1 base of the junction left unmatched. This CDR3 is CASSDGQGDEQYV. The CDR3 DNA is TGTGCCAGCAGTGACGGACAGGGGGACGAGCAGTACGTC.

This chain joins TRBV5-6 and TRBJ2-4; 9 bases fit TRBD2. Looked up from germline, CDR1 is SGHDT and CDR2 is YYEEEE. V was clipped by 3 bases and J by 0 bases; unmatched bases: 7. The length of the CDR3 is 17 residues. CDR3 DNA: TGTGCCAGCAGCTCGCTAGAGCGGGGGGTAGCCAAAAACATTCAGTACTTC. Its translation: CASSSLERGVAKNIQYF. The variable domain in full, with the rest retrieved from reference TRBV5-6 and TRBJ2-4, is DAGVTQSPTHLIKTRGQQVTLRCSPKSGHDTVSWYQQALGQGPQFIFQYYEEEERQRGNFPDRFSGHQFPNYSSELNVNALLLGDSALYLCASSSLERGVAKNIQYFGAGTRLSVL.

The chain joins TRBV19 to TRBJ1-5; 8 bases fit TRBD1. The CDR3 spans 13 residues. V was pared by 6 bases and J by 6 bases, with 4 bases of the junction left unmatched. Per germline, CDR1 LNHDA and CDR2 SQIVND (reference sequence). CDR3 coding DNA: TGTGCCAGTAGGACAGGGGTAAGTCAGCCCCAGCATTTT. This gives the protein CASRTGVSQPQHF.

V usage is TRBV5-1 and J usage is TRBJ2-3, with TRBD2 matching 15 bases. Germline V lookup: CDR1 SGHRS, CDR2 YFSETQ. The CDR3 covers 16 residues. Unmatched junction bases numbered 6, after V lost 0 bases and J lost 10 bases. This CDR3 reads CASSLALGLAGGPQYF. The CDR3 DNA follows: TGCGCCAGCAGCTTGGCTCTGGGACTAGCGGGGGGACCGCAGTATTTT.

In nucleotides, the CDR3 is TGTGCCAGCAGTTTAAGATCCACAGGAACTACAGATACGCAGTATTTT. This sequence encodes CASSLRSTGTTDTQYF. The rearrangement joins TRBV27 to TRBJ2-3; tentative D call: TRBD1 (5 bases). The CDR3 is made up of 16 amino acids. V shed 2 bases and J shed 3 bases, with 15 bases lying between them. Germline lookup yields CDR1 MNHEY and CDR2 SMNVEV (reference sequence).

This clone was counted between two and nine times. This chain joins TRBV6-5 and TRBJ2-7, with TRBD1 matching 7 bases. The CDR3 loop spans 14 amino acids. Germline lookup yields CDR1 MNHEY and CDR2 SVGAGI. Unmatched junction bases numbered 7, after V lost 8 bases and J lost 0 bases. CDR3 sequence reads: CASWPGTASYEQYF. The CDR3 DNA is TGTGCCAGCTGGCCCGGGACAGCCTCCTACGAGCAGTACTTC.

The chain couples TRBV3-1 (or the pseudogene TRBV3-2) to TRBJ1-6, with D maybe TRBD1 (6 bases). Germline CDR1 LGHDT, CDR2 YNNKEL (reference sequence). Trimming cost V 4 bases and J 7 bases, with 17 bases left between them. The CDR3 totals 16 residues. Here the CDR3 reads CASSLNPHRDNSPLHF. In DNA form, the CDR3 reads TGTGCCAGCAGCCTTAACCCCCACAGGGACAATTCACCCCTCCACTTT.

CDR3 bases: TGTGCCAGTAGTCAACTAGCGGGGTTGGATACGCAGTATTTT. Its translation: CASSQLAGLDTQYF. This chain uses TRBV19 with TRBJ2-3; 10 nucleotides align to TRBD2. The CDR3 consists of 14 residues. The germline V gene encodes CDR1 LNHDA and CDR2 SQIVND (reference sequence). V lost 5 bases, J lost 6 bases, and 5 bases stayed unmatched.

V is TRBV6-1 and J is TRBJ2-7, with D maybe TRBD1 (5 bases). The V gene lost 1 base and the J gene lost 5 bases, with 12 bases spanning the gap. Germline V CDR1 and CDR2: MNHNS, SASEGT. There are 14 residues in the CDR3. For the CDR3, the DNA is TGTGCCAGCAGTGAAGGGGGCGCCGGTGACGAGCAGTACGTC. It is translated as CASSEGGAGDEQYV.

The V gene is TRBV19, the J gene TRBJ1-1; TRBD1 matches 12 bases. The CDR3 has 16 residues. CDR1 and CDR2 (germline): LNHDA, SQIVND (reference sequence). J was trimmed by 1 base and V by 10 bases; bases with no gene match: 10. The CDR3 DNA follows: TGTGCCACTGGGGGACAGGGGGCTAATCGGAACACTGAAGCTTTCTTT. It yields the protein CATGGQGANRNTEAFF.

As concerns this clone: Distinct nucleotide sequences in the sample also encode this CDR3. V usage is TRBV18 and J usage is TRBJ2-5, with unresolved D. Deletions cut 2 bases from V and 2 bases from J, with 6 bases between. This CDR3 contains 13 residues. Germline CDR1 KGHSH, CDR2 LQKENI. The CDR3, as DNA: TGTGCCAGCTCACCAGGCAGTCAAGAGACCCAGTACTTC. Its translation is CASSPGSQETQYF. The variable domain in full, completed from reference TRBV18 and TRBJ2-5, reads NAGVMQNPRHLVRRRGQEARLRCSPMKGHSHVYWYRQLPEEGLKFMVYLQKENIIDESGMPKERFSAEFPKEGPSILRIQQVVRGDSAAYFCASSPGSQETQYFGPGTRLLVL.

CDR3 residues: CASSPGGTGGNTEAFF. Here the CDR3 DNA reads TGTGCCAGCTCACCAGGCGGCACAGGGGGGAACACTGAAGCTTTCTTT. This chain uses TRBV18 with TRBJ1-1; 8 bases are shared with TRBD1. Germline-derived CDR1 and CDR2 are KGHSH and LQKENI. J lost 1 base, V lost 2 bases, and 6 bases had no gene match. The CDR3 sequence is 16 residues long.

Points on this clone: Additional DNA sequences in this sample encode the identical CDR3. The chain couples TRBV2 to TRBJ1-1, with D possibly TRBD1 on 6 matching bases. The CDR3 is 12 residues long. Trimming took 6 bases from V and 5 from J, leaving 10 bases between them. Germline loops: CDR1 SNHLY, CDR2 FYNNEI. CDR3 residues: CASRQGGTEAFF. The CDR3 DNA follows: TGTGCCAGCAGACAGGGCGGGACTGAAGCTTTCTTT.